In its sample, the clone carrying this TCR beta chain was seen many times. Its antigen is not identified. Trimming cost V 1 base and J 4 bases, with 10 bases left between them. The germline V gene has CDR1 SGHNT and CDR2 YENEEA. The CDR3 has 14 amino acids. A marrow graft followed busulfan-fludarabine conditioning, with cyclophosphamide on days +3 and +4. Here immunoSEQ multiplex PCR was the method, and the copy in TCRdb shows in-frame clones only, minus some. The sample was found to contain roughly 2,000 clones, and every one recurs. This sample was included in a study of T cells after posttransplantation cyclophosphamide. Whole-study results and caveats: Skin or GI-infiltrating T cells shared few TRB sequences with blood. TRB clonality was highly associated with recipient CMV seropositivity and reactivation. Donor CD8+ memory clones often dominated recipient blood repertoires at later times.

The rearrangement joins TRBV11-3 to TRBJ1-1, with D perhaps matching TRBD1 (6 bases). Sequencing used PBMCs, obtained after an allogeneic stem cell transplant with post-transplant cyclophosphamide. The TCR was taken from a female patient aged 60 or older who received an allogeneic stem cell transplant from an unrelated donor, was CMV-positive, and had acute GVHD only. Some of these T cells may belong to the graft donor. The chain's CDR3 is CASSLGRGSTEAFF. CDR3 DNA sequence: TGTGCCAGCAGCTTAGGTAGGGGGTCCACTGAAGCTTTCTTT.